Below, 16 T cell receptor beta chains from the same sample are listed, as sequenced in a study of blood T cells in healthy people across ages. Sample-barcoded 5' priming and a J-beta primer mix drove a second PCR of about 7 to 11 cycles. TCRdb re-analysed the 5' RACE reads in MiXCR, keeping a single row per CDR3 protein. The sample carries under 1,000,000 distinct CDR3 sequences, roughly 34% recorded once. The sequencing sample was made of blood. Source of these receptors: a man younger than 30 in good health.

Worth noting for this clonotype: This may be a read error, as it is one base from a much larger clone. The rearrangement joins TRBV20-1 to TRBJ2-7, with D possibly matching TRBD1 (5 bases). Germline V gene lookup returns CDR1 DFQATT and CDR2 SNEGSKA (reference sequence). The CDR3 length is 14 residues. CDR3 amino acids: CSARSGMGSYELYF. CDR3 DNA: TGCAGTGCTAGATCAGGGATGGGCTCCTACGAGCTGTACTTC.

The genes are TRBV4-3 and TRBJ1-5, with D possibly being TRBD1 (5 bases). Trimming stripped 0 bases from V and 7 bases from J, with 16 bases between. The CDR3 has 16 residues. Germline CDR1 is LGHNA and CDR2 is YSLEER. The CDR3: CASSQDWQGPGQPQHF. The CDR3 DNA reads TGCGCCAGCAGCCAAGACTGGCAGGGTCCAGGGCAGCCCCAGCATTTT.

This clonotype occurred once. It may be a read error: a sequence one base away is much more abundant. This rearrangement joins TRBV5-1 to TRBJ2-3, with a tentative D call TRBD1 (5 bases). This CDR3 has 14 residues. Germline V gene lookup returns CDR1 SGHRS and CDR2 YFSETQ. Written as DNA, the CDR3 is TGCGCCAGCAGCTTAAGACAAGGGGTAGATACGCAGTTTTTT. Translated: CASSLRQGVDTQFF.

This clonotype turned up a few times. The chain joins TRBV20-1 to TRBJ2-3; D uncertain. The ends were cut back, 0 bases at V and 6 bases at J, with 13 bases in the middle. The germline V gene encodes CDR1 DFQATT and CDR2 SNEGSKA (reference sequence). The CDR3 totals 14 residues. The CDR3 sequence: CSAREFAGPDTQYF. CDR3 coding DNA: TGCAGTGCTAGAGAATTTGCTGGCCCTGATACGCAGTATTTT.

For this clonotype: Given a much more abundant clone one base away, this may be a read error. The CDR3 is CASSQDVGVNEQYF. Written as DNA, the CDR3 is TGTGCCAGCAGCCAAGACGTCGGGGTCAATGAGCAGTACTTC. The chain recombines TRBV4-2 with TRBJ2-1, with D possibly matching TRBD2 (5 bases). With the DNA end fitting TRBJ2-7 better, the J assignment may be wrong. The CDR3 extends over 14 amino acids. Germline V CDR1 and CDR2: LGHNA, YNFKEQ.

This chain uses TRBV28 with TRBJ2-2; maybe TRBD1 (6 bases). This CDR3 has 12 amino acids. Germline V gene sequence: CDR1 MDHEN, CDR2 SYDVKM. The V and J ends lost 6 bases and 8 bases respectively, with 10 bases between them. The CDR3 sequence is CASRRQAGELFF. The CDR3 DNA sequence: TGTGCCAGCAGACGACAGGCGGGGGAGCTGTTTTTT.

This clonotype was picked up many times. The V and J genes are TRBV3-1 and TRBJ1-2, with D unclear. The V and J ends lost 0 bases and 2 bases respectively, with 7 bases between them. Germline-derived CDR1 and CDR2 are LGHDT and YNNKEL (reference sequence). The CDR3 is 14 residues long. CDR3 residues: CASSQEGLNYGYTF. For the CDR3, the DNA is TGTGCCAGCAGCCAAGAAGGCTTAAACTATGGCTACACCTTC.

This clonotype occurred a few times. The rearrangement joins TRBV4-3 to TRBJ1-1; no clear D gene. Germline values: CDR1 LGHNA, CDR2 YSLEER. The CDR3 contains 13 residues. The ends were cut back, 0 bases at V and 10 bases at J, with 12 bases in the middle. The CDR3 DNA is TGCGCCAGCAGCCAAGATATGGAGGGCTCAGCTTTCTTT. Its translation is CASSQDMEGSAFF.

This CDR3 reads CASSPGGTGGGFGGYTF. CDR3 in DNA: TGTGCCAGCAGTCCAGGTGGGACAGGGGGCGGCTTCGGTGGCTACACCTTC. The V and J genes are TRBV12-3 or TRBV12-4 and TRBJ1-2; 12 bases fit TRBD1. This CDR3 is 17 amino acids long. With 5 bases clipped from V and 7 bases from J, the junction kept 14 bases outside the gene matches.

The chain combines TRBV6-6 with TRBJ1-5; TRBD1 aligns across 7 bases. This CDR3 contains 16 residues. CDR1 MNHNY and CDR2 SVGAGI come from the germline V gene (reference sequence). Trimming at V came to 4 bases and at J to 1 base, leaving 7 bases not matched to a gene. Here the CDR3 reads CASSSMTGTSNQPQHF. In nucleotides, the CDR3 is TGTGCCAGCAGTTCTATGACAGGGACAAGCAATCAGCCCCAGCATTTT.

The chain uses TRBV10-3 and TRBJ2-2, with a possible D match to TRBD2 (5 bases). V gave up 5 bases and J gave up 2 bases, with 6 bases separating them. Germline CDR1 reads ENHRY; CDR2 reads SYGVKD. This CDR3 has 13 amino acids. The CDR3 loop reads CAISSGNTGELFF. The CDR3, as DNA: TGTGCCATCAGTAGCGGTAACACCGGGGAGCTGTTTTTT.

This clonotype occurred a few times. The rearrangement joins TRBV12-3 or TRBV12-4 to TRBJ2-5; no definite D call. Trimming pared 9 bases from V and 2 bases from J, leaving 7 bases between. CDR3 length equals 11 residues. CDR3 region: CASGKQETQYF. The CDR3 DNA reads as TGTGCCAGTGGTAAACAAGAGACCCAGTACTTC.

This chain connects TRBV2 to TRBJ2-1; 14 bases agree with TRBD2. The CDR3 consists of 15 residues. The germline CDR1 and CDR2 sequences are SNHLY and FYNNEI. With V trimmed by 6 bases and J by 9 bases, 7 bases remained unmatched. CDR3: CASSLGTSGGSEQFF. Here the CDR3 DNA reads TGTGCCAGCAGCCTGGGGACTAGCGGGGGCAGTGAGCAGTTCTTC.

This clonotype was observed many times. The V and J genes are TRBV10-3 and TRBJ1-2; unclear D gene. The germline V gene encodes CDR1 ENHRY and CDR2 SYGVKD. Between the trimmed V and J ends, which lost 3 bases and 4 bases, there was a span of 9 bases. The CDR3 has 13 amino acids. CDR3 sequence reads: CAISDTRLYGYTF. The CDR3 nucleotides are TGTGCCATCAGTGACACACGTCTCTATGGCTACACCTTC.

About this clonotype: A junction end diverges from the germline sequence, so it may reflect a read error. The V and J genes are TRBV5-1 and TRBJ1-1, with 9 bases identical to TRBD1. This CDR3 comprises 15 residues. CDR1 is SGHRS, CDR2 YFSETQ, per germline. The CDR3 reads CASSFTGGRNAEAFF. CDR3 sequence (DNA): TGCGCCAGCAGCTTCACAGGGGGCAGGAACGCTGAAGCTTTCTTT. The full variable domain, with the rest looked up from reference TRBV5-1 and TRBJ1-1, is KAGVTQTPRYLIKTRGQQVTLSCSPISGHRSVSWYQQTPGQGLQFLFEYFSETQRNKGNFPGRFSGRQFSNSRSEMNVSTLELGDSALYLCASSFTGGRNAEAFFGQGTRLTVV.

In this sample, this clonotype turned up a few times. The chain uses TRBV20-1 and TRBJ1-1; 7 nucleotides match TRBD1. Unmatched junction bases numbered 8, after V lost 6 bases and J lost 1 base. Germline V CDR1 and CDR2: DFQATT, SNEGSKA (reference sequence). This CDR3 comprises 14 residues. For the CDR3, the DNA is TGCAGTGCCAAAATCAGGGGGACGAACACTGAAGCTTTCTTT. It translates to CSAKIRGTNTEAFF.